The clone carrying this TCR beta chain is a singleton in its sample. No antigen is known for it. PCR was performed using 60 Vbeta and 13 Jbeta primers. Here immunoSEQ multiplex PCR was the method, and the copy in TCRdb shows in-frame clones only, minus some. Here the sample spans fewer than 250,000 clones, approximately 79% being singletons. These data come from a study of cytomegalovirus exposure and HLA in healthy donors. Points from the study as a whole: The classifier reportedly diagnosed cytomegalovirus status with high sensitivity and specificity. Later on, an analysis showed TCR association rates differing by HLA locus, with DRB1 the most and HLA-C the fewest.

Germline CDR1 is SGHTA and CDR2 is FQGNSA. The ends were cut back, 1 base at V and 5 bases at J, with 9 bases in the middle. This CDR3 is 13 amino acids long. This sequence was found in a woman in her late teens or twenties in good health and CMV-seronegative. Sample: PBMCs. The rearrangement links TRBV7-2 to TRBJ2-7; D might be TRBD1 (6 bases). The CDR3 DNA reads TGTGCCAGCAGCTTAGTAGGGGGTAACGAGCAGTACTTC. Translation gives CASSLVGGNEQYF. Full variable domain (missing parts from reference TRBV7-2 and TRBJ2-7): GAGVSQSPSNKVTEKGKDVELRCDPISGHTALYWYRQSLGQGLEFLIYFQGNSAPDKSGLPSDRFSAERTGGSVSTLTIQRTQQEDSAVYLCASSLVGGNEQYFGPGTRLTVT.